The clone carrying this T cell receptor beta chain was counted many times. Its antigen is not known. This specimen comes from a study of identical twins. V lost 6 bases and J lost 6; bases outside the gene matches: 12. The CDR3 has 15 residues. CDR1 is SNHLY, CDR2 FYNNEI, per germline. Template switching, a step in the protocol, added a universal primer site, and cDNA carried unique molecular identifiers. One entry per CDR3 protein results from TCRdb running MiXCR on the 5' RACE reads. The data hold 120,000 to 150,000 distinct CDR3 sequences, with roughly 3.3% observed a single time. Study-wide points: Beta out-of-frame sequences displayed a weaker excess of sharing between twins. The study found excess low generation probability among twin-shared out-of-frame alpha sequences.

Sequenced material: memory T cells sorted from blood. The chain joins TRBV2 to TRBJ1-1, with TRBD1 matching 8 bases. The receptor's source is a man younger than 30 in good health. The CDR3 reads CASRETPGQGSEAFF. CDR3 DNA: TGTGCCAGCAGGGAAACCCCCGGACAGGGCTCTGAAGCTTTCTTT.